This is a list of T cell receptor beta chains from one sample in a study of blood T cell repertoires in COVID-19. The method was immunoSEQ multiplex PCR; TCRdb's version includes in-frame clones alone and lacks a portion of them. The top ten hold about 2% of the sample, which has around 160,000 clones, around nine tenths seen once. The specimen was peripheral blood. The receptors come from a human donor in a cohort sampled during active COVID-19. The CDR3 runs from the conserved cysteine through the conserved F or W. The D gene is left open where the match is weak. Clone size appears in some rows only: once, few, many, or a class for an expanded clone.

J: TRBJ2-5
D: -
V: TRBV3-1/TRBV3-2
size: -
DNA: TGTGCCAGCAGCCAAGAGTACGGCAGCGGCCAAGAGACCCAGTACTTC
CDR3: CASSQEYGSGQETQYF

J: TRBJ1-1
D: -
V: TRBV11-2
size: -
DNA: TGTGCCAGCAGCTCAATTGGAGGCACTGAAGCTTTCTTT
CDR3: CASSSIGGTEAFF

J: TRBJ2-5
D: -
V: TRBV20-1
size: -
DNA: TGCAGTGCTAGTCTGGAGACCCAGTACTTC
CDR3: CSASLETQYF

J: TRBJ1-4
D: -
V: TRBV19
size: -
DNA: TGTGCCAGTAGTCCCCGCCGATCGGATGAAAAACTGTTTTTT
CDR3: CASSPRRSDEKLFF

J: TRBJ1-6
D: -
V: TRBV10-2
size: -
DNA: TGCGCCAGCTGGGACATAGGCTCCTATAATTCACCCCTCCACTTT
CDR3: CASWDIGSYNSPLHF

J: TRBJ2-1
D: -
V: TRBV7-9
size: once
DNA: TGTGCCAGCAGCTTCACTAGGACGGGTACGGGGGAGCAGTTCTTC
CDR3: CASSFTRTGTGEQFF

J: TRBJ2-1
D: TRBD1
V: TRBV7-9
size: -
DNA: TGTGCCAGCAGCTTAGAGGACAGGGGACCGTACAATGAGCAGTTCTTC
CDR3: CASSLEDRGPYNEQFF

J: TRBJ2-5
D: -
V: TRBV6-5
size: once
DNA: TGTGCCAGCAGTTACTCGTGGGGGCTGGGAGAGACCCAGTACTTC
CDR3: CASSYSWGLGETQYF

J: TRBJ1-1
D: TRBD1
V: TRBV7-9
size: -
DNA: TGTGCCAGCAGCTCCGGGACAGAGAGCACTGAAGCTTTCTTT
CDR3: CASSSGTESTEAFF

J: TRBJ2-5
D: -
V: TRBV7-8
size: -
DNA: TGTGCCAGCAGACTAGGCGGCGGGGAATGGGAGACCCAGTACTTC
CDR3: CASRLGGGEWETQYF

J: TRBJ2-5
D: -
V: TRBV11-2
size: -
DNA: TGTGCCAGCAGCCCAAAACAGGTGGAGACCCAGTACTTC
CDR3: CASSPKQVETQYF

J: TRBJ2-3
D: -
V: TRBV29-1
size: -
DNA: TGCAGCGTCTCCGACAGGGCGAATAGCGGCGATACGCAGTATTTT
CDR3: CSVSDRANSGDTQYF

J: TRBJ2-1
D: TRBD2
V: TRBV11-2
size: -
DNA: TGTGCCACCAGTATAGCGGGACTCTACAATGAGCAGTTCTTC
CDR3: CATSIAGLYNEQFF

J: TRBJ2-1
D: -
V: TRBV7-3
size: -
DNA: TGTGCCAGCAGCGGAACCCCAGAGGATTCTGAGCAGTTCTTC
CDR3: CASSGTPEDSEQFF

J: TRBJ2-5
D: TRBD1
V: TRBV5-4
size: -
DNA: TGTGCCAGCAGCCCAGGGACAGGCGGGGAGACCCAGTACTTC
CDR3: CASSPGTGGETQYF

J: TRBJ2-7
D: -
V: TRBV7-2
size: -
DNA: TGTGCCAGCAGGGGAGATACGTTAGCTTCCGAGCAGTACTTC
CDR3: CASRGDTLASEQYF

J: TRBJ2-7
D: -
V: TRBV5-1
size: -
DNA: TGCGCCAGCAGCTTGGCCTTAGGAGGGGTCTACGAGCAGTACTTC
CDR3: CASSLALGGVYEQYF

J: TRBJ2-7
D: -
V: TRBV19
size: -
DNA: TGTGCCAGTAGCATCCCGGGGGTCTCCTACGAGCAGTACTTC
CDR3: CASSIPGVSYEQYF

J: TRBJ1-2
D: -
V: TRBV6-5
size: -
DNA: TGTGCCAGCGGGGACATCTATGGCTACACCTTC
CDR3: CASGDIYGYTF

J: TRBJ2-1
D: TRBD2
V: TRBV9
size: -
DNA: TGTGCCAGCAGCGTAGGGGTAGCGGGTAACAATGAGCAGTTCTTC
CDR3: CASSVGVAGNNEQFF

J: TRBJ1-1
D: -
V: TRBV6-5
size: -
DNA: TGTGCCAGCATTGCGACAGGTACTGAAGCTTTCTTT
CDR3: CASIATGTEAFF

J: TRBJ2-7
D: TRBD2
V: TRBV6-6
size: once
DNA: TGTGCCAGCGCGGGGGGCTACGAGCAGTACTTC
CDR3: CASAGGYEQYF

J: TRBJ2-1
D: TRBD2
V: TRBV30
size: -
DNA: TGTGCCTGGGAGGGCCACACTACTAGCGGGAAGTACAATGAGCAGTTCTTC
CDR3: CAWEGHTTSGKYNEQFF

J: TRBJ1-4
D: -
V: TRBV4-3
size: -
DNA: TGCGCCAGCAGCCAAGGAACGGGAGCAACTAATGAAAAACTGTTTTTT
CDR3: CASSQGTGATNEKLFF

J: TRBJ1-5
D: -
V: TRBV7-2
size: once
DNA: TGTGCCAGCAGCTTAGGGGGGGTGCAGCCCCAGCATTTT
CDR3: CASSLGGVQPQHF

J: TRBJ2-1
D: TRBD1
V: TRBV6-5
size: -
DNA: TGTGCCAGCAGCCGACAGGGCCGACCAGGGGGTGAGCAGTTCTTC
CDR3: CASSRQGRPGGEQFF

J: TRBJ1-1
D: -
V: TRBV30
size: -
DNA: TGTGCCTGGACTCCAGGGATATTGGACACTGAAGCTTTCTTT
CDR3: CAWTPGILDTEAFF

J: TRBJ2-6
D: -
V: TRBV7-2
size: -
DNA: TGTGCCAGCAGCTTAGGTACTGGGGCCAACGTCCTGACTTTC
CDR3: CASSLGTGANVLTF

J: TRBJ2-7
D: -
V: TRBV28
size: -
DNA: TGTGCCAGCAGTTTACGAGGTTCTCCGGCCTACGAGCAGTACTTC
CDR3: CASSLRGSPAYEQYF

J: TRBJ2-7
D: -
V: TRBV7-2
size: -
DNA: TGTGCCAGCAGCTCCCAGTGGTTCCACGAGCAGTACTTC
CDR3: CASSSQWFHEQYF

J: TRBJ1-2
D: TRBD1
V: TRBV5-1
size: -
DNA: TGCGCCAGCAGCTCACCGGACAGGGCCAACTATGGCTACACCTTC
CDR3: CASSSPDRANYGYTF

J: TRBJ2-2
D: -
V: TRBV27
size: -
DNA: TGTGCCAGCAGCCTAGGTATCCTGAGGAGGACCGGGGAGCTGTTTTTT
CDR3: CASSLGILRRTGELFF

J: TRBJ2-5
D: TRBD1
V: TRBV3-1/TRBV3-2
size: -
DNA: TGTGCCAGCAGCCAAGGAGGAGGACAGGGACCTCTAGAGACCCAGTACTTC
CDR3: CASSQGGGQGPLETQYF

J: TRBJ2-7
D: -
V: TRBV6-1
size: -
DNA: TGTGCCAGCAGTGAATACCCAGGGAACTACGAGCAGTACTTC
CDR3: CASSEYPGNYEQYF

J: TRBJ2-7
D: -
V: TRBV6-5
size: -
DNA: TGTGCCAGCAGTTCCGGCCGTATGGGGCTTCGCGAGCAGTACTTC
CDR3: CASSSGRMGLREQYF

J: TRBJ2-3
D: TRBD2
V: TRBV7-2
size: -
DNA: TGTGCCAGCAGTATCGGGACTAGCGGGAGGGTAGCAGATACGCAGTATTTT
CDR3: CASSIGTSGRVADTQYF

J: TRBJ1-1
D: -
V: TRBV11-2
size: -
DNA: TGTGCCAGCAGCTTAGCTACGAACACTGAAGCTTTCTTT
CDR3: CASSLATNTEAFF

J: TRBJ2-3
D: TRBD2
V: TRBV11-3
size: -
DNA: TGTGCCAGCAGCTTAGAGTGGCGGGGGGAGTACCCCACAGATACGCAGTATTTT
CDR3: CASSLEWRGEYPTDTQYF

J: TRBJ2-1
D: -
V: TRBV7-3
size: -
DNA: TGTGCCAGCAGCTCCGGAGACTACAATGAGCAGTTCTTC
CDR3: CASSSGDYNEQFF

J: TRBJ1-1
D: -
V: TRBV6-2/TRBV6-3
size: -
DNA: TGTGCCAGCAGTCCCTACTCGGTTGACACTGAAGCTTTCTTT
CDR3: CASSPYSVDTEAFF

J: TRBJ2-7
D: -
V: TRBV6-5
size: -
DNA: TGTGCCAGCGGAAGAACAGGCTACGAGCAGTACTTC
CDR3: CASGRTGYEQYF

J: TRBJ1-1
D: -
V: TRBV3-1/TRBV3-2
size: -
DNA: TGTGCCAGCAGCCAAATTAAGAACACTGAAGCTTTCTTT
CDR3: CASSQIKNTEAFF

J: TRBJ1-1
D: -
V: TRBV28
size: -
DNA: TGTGCCAGCAGCCATACCCCGGGAAACATGAACACTGAAGCTTTCTTT
CDR3: CASSHTPGNMNTEAFF

J: TRBJ1-5
D: TRBD1
V: TRBV19
size: -
DNA: TGTGCCAGTAGTATGAGACGGGACAGAAATCAGCCCCAGCATTTT
CDR3: CASSMRRDRNQPQHF

J: TRBJ2-5
D: TRBD2
V: TRBV5-4
size: -
DNA: TGTGCCAGCAGCTTGCCATTAGCCGGGGGGAGGGAGACCCAGTACTTC
CDR3: CASSLPLAGGRETQYF

J: TRBJ1-1
D: TRBD1
V: TRBV6-5
size: -
DNA: TGTGCCAGCAGAAGGGGGCTGGAGGCTTTCTTT
CDR3: CASRRGLEAFF

J: TRBJ2-4
D: TRBD2
V: TRBV28
size: -
DNA: TGTGCCAGCGCCCATATAGCACTAGCGGGAGGTGACATTCAGTACTTC
CDR3: CASAHIALAGGDIQYF

J: TRBJ2-3
D: -
V: TRBV7-2
size: -
DNA: TGTGCCAGCAGCTCCGAGACTAGGAGCACAGATACGCAGTATTTT
CDR3: CASSSETRSTDTQYF

J: TRBJ1-2
D: TRBD1
V: TRBV5-4
size: -
DNA: TGTGCCAGCAGCTTCTCCACAGGGGATTCCTATGGCTACACCTTC
CDR3: CASSFSTGDSYGYTF

J: TRBJ1-2
D: -
V: TRBV25-1
size: -
DNA: TGTGCCAGCAGTGGTATAGGGGGAATGGATGGCTACACCTTC
CDR3: CASSGIGGMDGYTF

J: TRBJ2-2
D: -
V: TRBV3-1/TRBV3-2
size: -
DNA: TGTGCCAGCAGCCAAGATGAGGTAAACACCGGGGAGCTGTTTTTT
CDR3: CASSQDEVNTGELFF

J: TRBJ2-7
D: -
V: TRBV28
size: -
DNA: TGTGCCAGCAGTCCATTAGCGACTTCCTACGAGCAGTACTTC
CDR3: CASSPLATSYEQYF

J: TRBJ2-7
D: TRBD2
V: TRBV5-6
size: few
DNA: TGTGCCAGCAGCACCACCGGGACTAGATCGGCCGAGCAGTACTTC
CDR3: CASSTTGTRSAEQYF

J: TRBJ1-2
D: -
V: TRBV5-1
size: -
DNA: TGCGCCAGCAGCTCGGGACAACCGTTACTGTATGGCTACACCTTC
CDR3: CASSSGQPLLYGYTF

J: TRBJ2-1
D: -
V: TRBV4-3
size: few
DNA: TGCGCCAGCAGCCAAGATTGGAGGAGAGCTGATCTCTCCTACAATGAGCAGTTCTTC
CDR3: CASSQDWRRADLSYNEQFF